These 23 T cell receptor beta chains were sequenced from one sample in a study of OX40 agonist ivuxolimab in advanced cancers. Libraries were prepared by immunoSEQ multiplex PCR; TCRdb keeps only in-frame clonotypes and omits some of them. The data show approximately 50,000 clones, 70% to 90% seen once. The material was CD4+ or CD8+ T cells sorted from blood, obtained in a trial of the OX40 agonist ivuxolimab. These receptors were obtained from an adult with an advanced solid tumor such as melanoma, head and neck, liver or kidney cancer.

CDR3 DNA: TGTGCCAGCGGCTTAAGTGATTCTCGATACACTGAAGCTTTCTTT. Translating gives CASGLSDSRYTEAFF. This chain links TRBV19 with TRBJ1-1, with D uncertain. Germline V gene lookup returns CDR1 LNHDA and CDR2 SQIVND (reference sequence). The CDR3 runs 15 residues. V lost 9 bases, J lost 3 bases, and 20 bases lay in between.

The chain combines TRBV7-2 with TRBJ1-2; maybe TRBD1 (5 bases). Per germline, CDR1 SGHTA and CDR2 FQGNSA. Trimming left V 3 bases short and J 1 base short, with 15 bases between. This CDR3 is 16 amino acids long. The CDR3 coding sequence is TGTGCCAGCAGCTTCACGGGCATGGGGGATAACTATGGCTACACCTTC. This codes for CASSFTGMGDNYGYTF. The whole variable domain, remainder taken from reference TRBV7-2 and TRBJ1-2, is GAGVSQSPSNKVTEKGKDVELRCDPISGHTALYWYRQSLGQGLEFLIYFQGNSAPDKSGLPSDRFSAERTGGSVSTLTIQRTQQEDSAVYLCASSFTGMGDNYGYTFGSGTRLTVV.

CDR3 DNA: TGTGCCAGCACTAAGGGACAGGGGGCCAATAGGTCCCAGCATTTT. Translating gives CASTKGQGANRSQHF. The chain is built from TRBV9 and TRBJ1-5; TRBD1 aligns across 12 bases. This CDR3 has 15 amino acids. The V segment lost 6 bases and the J segment 11 bases; nucleotides outside the gene matches: 12. Germline CDR1 and CDR2: SGDLS and YYNGEE. Together with reference TRBV9 and TRBJ1-5, the CDR3 gives the full variable domain: DSGVTQTPKHLITATGQRVTLRCSPRSGDLSVYWYQQSLDQGLQFLIQYYNGEERAKGNILERFSAQQFPDLHSELNLSSLELGDSALYFCASTKGQGANRSQHFGDGTRLSIL.

The chain uses TRBV2 and TRBJ1-2, with TRBD1 as a possible D gene (5 bases). The V end lost 10 bases, the J end lost 6 bases, and 21 bases lay between the germline ends. The CDR3 consists of 14 residues. Germline values: CDR1 SNHLY, CDR2 FYNNEI. The CDR3 loop is CATSEGMEANGYTF. The CDR3 DNA follows: TGTGCCACCTCAGAGGGGATGGAAGCGAATGGCTACACCTTC.

Here the CDR3 DNA reads TGTGCCAGCAGTGAAGCTTCAGGACAGGGGGCGCGAAAAGGCTACACCTTC. Translating it yields CASSEASGQGARKGYTF. V and J are TRBV6-1 and TRBJ1-2; the match to TRBD1 covers 11 bases. Germline trimming cut 0 bases from V and 8 bases from J; bases unmatched to any gene: 11. The CDR3 covers 17 residues. Looked up from germline, CDR1 is MNHNS and CDR2 is SASEGT.

The chain couples TRBV19 to TRBJ2-4; weak D call: TRBD2 (5 bases). Looked up from germline, CDR1 is LNHDA and CDR2 is SQIVND (reference sequence). The V gene lost 1 base and the J gene lost 9 bases, with 16 bases spanning the gap. This CDR3 is 15 amino acids long. CDR3 protein: CASSIGTDQGGIQYF. CDR3 coding DNA: TGTGCCAGTAGTATAGGTACAGATCAAGGAGGCATTCAGTACTTC.

The gene calls are TRBV25-1 and TRBJ2-1; D possibly corresponds to TRBD2 (5 bases). Germline V CDR1 and CDR2: MGHDK, SYGVNS. This CDR3 is built from 16 residues. V was shortened by 3 bases and J by 1 base, with 13 bases between the two germline ends. The CDR3 protein is CASSDRPSGSYNEQFF. The CDR3 DNA follows: TGTGCCAGCAGTGACCGCCCTTCGGGGTCCTACAATGAGCAGTTCTTC. Full variable domain (missing parts from reference TRBV25-1 and TRBJ2-1): EADIYQTPRYLVIGTGKKITLECSQTMGHDKMYWYQQDPGMELHLIHYSYGVNSTEKGDLSSESTVSRIRTEHFPLTLESARPSHTSQYLCASSDRPSGSYNEQFFGPGTRLTVL.

V and J are TRBV9 and TRBJ2-2, with a tentative D call TRBD1 (6 bases). CDR3 length equals 16 residues. The V and J ends lost 3 bases and 5 bases respectively, with 17 bases between them. Per germline, CDR1 SGDLS and CDR2 YYNGEE. The CDR3 spells CASSADRLRRTGELFF. In DNA, the CDR3 is TGTGCCAGCAGCGCCGACAGGCTTAGGAGGACCGGGGAGCTGTTTTTT.

This chain links TRBV4-3 with TRBJ2-6, with D perhaps being TRBD1 or TRBD2 (7 bases each). Trimming stripped 4 bases from V and 1 base from J, with 26 bases between. CDR1 is LGHNA and CDR2 is YSLEER in the germline V gene. The CDR3 loop spans 21 amino acids. CDR3 residues: CASSRTQGEGPGSSGANVLTF. The DNA for the CDR3 is TGCGCCAGCAGCCGGACTCAGGGGGAGGGACCGGGGTCGTCTGGGGCCAACGTCCTGACTTTC.

This clone was seen a single time. The CDR3 nucleotides read TGCAGCGTGATGACAGGGGGCTACAATGAGCAGTTCTTC. Translated, it gives CSVMTGGYNEQFF. The V call is TRBV29-1, the J call TRBJ2-1; TRBD1 aligns across 9 bases. Looked up from germline, CDR1 is SQVTM and CDR2 is ANQGSEA. The CDR3 contains 13 residues. V lost 6 bases to trimming and J lost 3 bases; unmatched junction nucleotides: 3.

The chain recombines TRBV5-1 with TRBJ2-3, with D possibly being TRBD1 (5 bases). The CDR3 extends over 14 amino acids. Germline V lookup: CDR1 SGHRS, CDR2 YFSETQ. Deletions cut 7 bases from V and 0 bases from J, with 12 bases between. The CDR3 reads CASFDSSSTDTQYF. For the CDR3, the DNA is TGCGCCAGCTTTGACAGTTCTAGCACAGATACGCAGTATTTT.

The chain recombines TRBV7-8 with TRBJ2-2, with D possibly called TRBD1 or TRBD2 (5 bases each). This CDR3 is 17 amino acids long. V lost 2 bases and J lost 0, with 13 bases in between. The V gene's germline CDR1 is SGHVS and CDR2 FQNEAQ. The CDR3 is CASSLTGLAANTGELFF. Written as DNA, the CDR3 is TGTGCCAGCAGCTTAACAGGACTGGCGGCGAACACCGGGGAGCTGTTTTTT.

The chain uses TRBV29-1 and TRBJ2-5; D ambiguous. TRBJ2-7 explains the end of the DNA better; the J call may be wrong. CDR1 is SQVTM and CDR2 is ANQGSEA in the germline V gene. The CDR3 has 14 residues. CDR3 sequence reads: CSVGGREANYEQYF. CDR3 nucleotide sequence: TGCAGCGTTGGAGGTAGAGAGGCGAACTACGAGCAGTACTTC.

The J gene is TRBJ1-4, the V gene TRBV19; 7 nucleotides agree with TRBD1. This CDR3 contains 13 residues. V trimming: 4 bases; J trimming: 7 bases; junction bases outside the gene matches: 3. Germline assignment: CDR1 LNHDA and CDR2 SQIVND (reference sequence). The CDR3 nucleotides are TGTGCCAGTAGTAGTCGGGACAGTGAAAAACTGTTTTTT. It translates to CASSSRDSEKLFF.

This chain connects TRBV5-1 to TRBJ2-1; D gene unclear. Germline-derived CDR1 and CDR2 are SGHRS and YFSETQ. This CDR3 is built from 14 residues. V was shortened by 7 bases and J by 1 base, with 12 bases between the two germline ends. In nucleotides, the CDR3 is TGCGCCAGCTATACGACTGCTTCCTACAATGAGCAGTTCTTC. Amino acids: CASYTTASYNEQFF.

V usage is TRBV19 and J usage is TRBJ1-5; TRBD1 aligns across 8 bases. The CDR3 consists of 15 residues. After removal of 9 bases from V and 0 bases from J, the junction contained 7 bases not matched to a gene. Germline loops: CDR1 LNHDA, CDR2 SQIVND (reference sequence). The DNA of the CDR3 is TGTGCCAGCAGTGACAGGGGTTATAGCAATCAGCCCCAGCATTTT. Protein: CASSDRGYSNQPQHF.

This clone was recorded a few times. This chain links TRBV23-1 with TRBJ1-2, with TRBD1 identical over 8 bases. TRBV23-1 is recorded as an ORF, its role being uncertain. V was pared by 0 bases and J by 4 bases, with 7 bases of the junction left unmatched. The length of the CDR3 is 16 residues. CDR3 nucleotides: TGCGCCAGCAGTCAATCATTCAGGGGGCGCCCCTATGGCTACACCTTC. This translates into CASSQSFRGRPYGYTF.

This clone was seen a single time. This sequence joins TRBV29-1 and TRBJ1-2; D unclear. Germline CDR1 and CDR2: SQVTM and ANQGSEA. This CDR3 comprises 11 residues. V dropped 7 bases and J dropped 1 base, with 7 bases sitting between them. The CDR3 bases are TGCAGCGGGGGTTTTAACTATGGCTACACCTTC. Protein: CSGGFNYGYTF.

This clone was picked up a small number of times. The chain is built from TRBV21-1 and TRBJ2-2. TRBV21-1 is classified as a pseudogene. The CDR3 totals 14 residues. The CDR3 loop is CASRDRTNTGELFF. In DNA, the CDR3 is TGTGCCAGCAGGGACCGGACGAACACCGGGGAGCTGTTTTTT.

This clone was seen a single time. J is TRBJ1-5 and V is TRBV19; D is ambiguous. Germline V CDR1 and CDR2: LNHDA, SQIVND (reference sequence). The length of the CDR3 is 14 residues. V lost 7 bases and J lost 0, with 10 bases in between. The CDR3 nucleotides read TGTGCCAGTACATATGGGTTTAGCAATCAGCCCCAGCATTTT. This sequence encodes CASTYGFSNQPQHF.

The genes are TRBV5-1 and TRBJ2-5, with 8 bases fitting TRBD1. CDR1 is SGHRS, CDR2 YFSETQ, per germline. The CDR3 has 15 amino acids. V dropped 2 bases and J dropped 5; count of bases not matched to a gene: 8. Here the CDR3 DNA reads TGCGCCAGCAGCTTATCCCGGACAGGGTGGGAGACCCAGTACTTC. As protein: CASSLSRTGWETQYF.

The chain uses TRBV11-2 and TRBJ2-1; TRBD2 agrees at 9 bases. Trimming at V came to 1 base and at J to 8 bases, leaving 6 bases not matched to a gene. CDR1 SGHAT and CDR2 FQNNGV come from the germline V gene. This CDR3 is built from 15 residues. Here the CDR3 reads CASSLGSLAGHEQFF. The CDR3 DNA follows: TGTGCCAGCAGCTTAGGGAGCCTAGCGGGGCATGAGCAGTTCTTC.

By frequency in the sample, this clone is medium-sized. The chain employs TRBV2 and TRBJ1-2; D ambiguous. Trimming cost V 7 bases and J 1 base, with 13 bases left between them. Germline loops: CDR1 SNHLY, CDR2 FYNNEI. There are 14 residues in the CDR3. As DNA, the CDR3 is TGTGCCAGCAATAGGTTAGGGAATAACTATGGCTACACCTTC. Protein product: CASNRLGNNYGYTF.